This passage covers 11 T cell receptor beta chains from one sample sequenced in a study of CD8+ T cells in alopecia areata. cDNA serving as the sequencing template came from extracted, reverse transcribed RNA. The method was immunoSEQ multiplex PCR; TCRdb's version includes in-frame clones alone and lacks a portion of them. The sample yields some 110,000 clones, without any singletons. The sample was lesional skin. The receptors originated from a C3H/HeJ mouse with alopecia areata. The strain's MHC: H2-k.

With respect to this clone: Gene names denote mouse genes. The read is 4 residues too short to cover the CDR3 end, so that end is filled in from the germline J gene. The rearrangement links TRBV19 to TRBJ2-1, with D possibly matching TRBD1 (6 bases). There are 16 residues in the CDR3. CDR1 is FNHDT and CDR2 is SITEND in the germline V gene (reference sequence). The ends were cut back, 0 bases at V and 1 base at J, with 11 bases in the middle. The CDR3 region is CASSIDPGQNYAEQFF. CDR3 DNA, as far as it was read: TGTGCCAGCAGTATAGATCCTGGACAGAACTATGCT.

In this sample, this clone turned up a few times. The TCRdb protein fails to match the DNA translation at residue 16; the protein reported here was translated from the DNA. Germline and genes here are mouse. The read gets to within 3 residues of the CDR3 end, and the germline J gene fills in the rest. V and J are TRBV13-2 and TRBJ1-6, with 12 bases that match TRBD1. TRBJ1-6 is filed as an ORF, its function uncertain. Germline loops: CDR1 NNHNN, CDR2 SYGAGS (reference sequence). After removal of 2 bases from V and 1 base from J, the junction contained 7 bases not matched to a gene. The CDR3 consists of 19 residues. Partial CDR3 DNA: TGTGCCAGCGGTGAGACGGGACAGGGGGCGAGATCCTATAATTCGCCC. It yields the protein CASGETGQGARSYNSP. The whole CDR3 region reads CASGETGQGARSYNSPLYF.

Notes on this clone: The listed genes are named as in mouse. The CDR3 end lies 4 residues beyond the end of the read and is filled in from the germline J gene. V usage is TRBV16 and J usage is TRBJ2-7; no clear D. Germline lookup yields CDR1 SGHSA and CDR2 FRNQAP. There are 12 residues in the CDR3. The CDR3 bases that were read are TGTGCAAGCAGCTTCCAACAGTAT. It specifies CASSFQQY. The whole CDR3 region reads CASSFQQYEQYF.

This clone has just a few counts. Gene names and germline match the mouse. The CDR3 end falls 4 residues outside the read, so it is completed with the germline J gene. Distinct nucleotide sequences in the sample also encode this CDR3. This sequence joins TRBV13-3 and TRBJ2-5; 9 bases align to TRBD1. Germline assignment: CDR1 NNHDY and CDR2 SYVADS. The ends lost 2 bases at V and 2 bases at J; junction bases unmatched: 3. This CDR3 has 15 amino acids. The sequenced part of the CDR3 DNA is TGTGCCAGCAGTGAAGGGACAGGGTCCCAAGAC. Amino acids: CASSEGTGSQD. From start to end, the CDR3 is CASSEGTGSQDTQYF.

This clone was counted between two and nine times. The listed genes are named as in mouse. The read falls 4 residues short of the CDR3 end, and the missing part is taken from the germline J gene. This rearrangement joins TRBV13-3 to TRBJ1-2; 7 bases are shared with TRBD1. Per the germline V gene, CDR1 is NNHDY and CDR2 is SYVADS. Germline trimming cut 6 bases from V and 0 bases from J; bases unmatched to any gene: 5. CDR3 size: 14 residues. CDR3 DNA (partial): TGTGCCAGCAAGGGACAGAATGCAAACTCC. It specifies CASKGQNANS. In full, the CDR3 is CASKGQNANSDYTF.

Concerning this clone: Gene labels here are mouse ones. The read ends 4 residues early relative to the CDR3; the germline J gene fills the gap. The chain combines TRBV13-1 with TRBJ2-2; D gene ambiguous. The CDR3 spans 14 residues. V lost 6 bases and J 2 bases, leaving 11 bases between the germline ends. Germline assignment: CDR1 NSHNY and CDR2 SYGAGN. The DNA read from the CDR3 is TGTGCCAGCAAACCTGGCACTAACACCGGG. Protein sequence: CASKPGTNTG. The full-length CDR3 reads as CASKPGTNTGQLYF.

This clone was observed a handful of times. Gene and germline names: mouse. The DNA ends 4 residues before the CDR3 does, and the rest of the CDR3 is filled in from the germline J gene. The chain links TRBV13-3 to TRBJ2-5; perhaps TRBD1 as D (5 bases). This CDR3 is 15 amino acids long. Germline lookup yields CDR1 NNHDY and CDR2 SYVADS. V was cut by 4 bases and J by 3 bases, with 15 bases left in between. The sequenced CDR3 bases are TGTGCCAGCAGTCTAAGACAGAAAATTCAAGAC. Translated, it gives CASSLRQKIQD. The CDR3, in full, reads CASSLRQKIQDTQYF.

As to this clone: Germline and genes here are mouse. The CDR3 goes on 4 residues after the read ends, and that part is filled in from the germline J gene. This chain uses TRBV13-3 with TRBJ2-3; TRBD1 is a possible D gene (5 bases). V was trimmed by 2 bases and J by 0 bases, leaving 13 bases between them. Germline V CDR1 and CDR2: NNHDY, SYVADS. CDR3 size: 16 residues. The CDR3 reads CASSESRDPSAETLYF. The CDR3 bases that were read are TGTGCCAGCAGTGAGTCCAGGGATCCTAGTGCAGAA.

A note on this clone: Mouse names are used for the genes. The CDR3 end lies 4 residues beyond the end of the read and is filled in from the germline J gene. The rearrangement links TRBV13-3 to TRBJ2-1, with TRBD2 identical over 8 bases. The CDR3 sequence is 15 residues long. The ends lost 0 bases at V and 6 bases at J; junction bases unmatched: 5. CDR1 NNHDY and CDR2 SYVADS come from the germline V gene. CDR3 protein: CASSDARGGLAEQFF. The sequenced CDR3 bases are TGTGCCAGCAGTGATGCAAGGGGGGGGCTTGCT.

This clone was recorded many times. Mouse names are used for the genes. The read terminates 4 residues before the CDR3 end, so the remaining end is supplied by the germline J gene. The rearrangement links TRBV13-3 to TRBJ1-2, with 7 bases fitting TRBD1. The junction had 5 bases not matched to a gene; V was cut back by 0 bases and J by 0 bases. CDR1 is NNHDY, CDR2 SYVADS, per germline. The CDR3 totals 16 residues. CDR3 protein: CASSDAGTAANSDYTF. Partial CDR3 DNA: TGTGCCAGCAGTGATGCTGGGACAGCTGCAAACTCC.

There are a few counts of this clone. Gene names and germline refer to mouse. The CDR3 is cut off 4 residues early in the read; its end comes from the germline J gene. The chain employs TRBV19 and TRBJ1-2, with 9 bases aligning to TRBD1. Germline V CDR1 and CDR2: FNHDT, SITEND (reference sequence). The CDR3 is made up of 13 amino acids. The CDR3 region is CASSTGQGGDYTF. The CDR3 DNA, read in part, is TGTGCCAGCAGTACGGGACAGGGAGGC.